Following are 17 T cell receptor beta chains from one sample sequenced in a study of cytomegalovirus exposure and HLA in healthy donors. Libraries were prepared by immunoSEQ multiplex PCR; TCRdb keeps only in-frame clonotypes and omits some of them. The data contain roughly 130,000 clones, roughly 89% of them singletons. Sequences were obtained from PBMCs. The source is a man aged 25 to 40 in good health and CMV-seronegative.

V gene TRBV9 combines with J gene TRBJ2-7, with 8 bases fitting TRBD1. J gave up 2 bases and V 3 bases, and 4 bases lay outside the gene matches. This CDR3 spans 14 amino acids. From germline, CDR1 is SGDLS and CDR2 YYNGEE. Here the CDR3 reads CASSGTGQAYEQYF. DNA for the CDR3: TGTGCCAGCAGCGGAACGGGACAGGCCTACGAGCAGTACTTC.

The chain recombines TRBV4-1 with TRBJ1-2, with a tentative D call TRBD1 (5 bases). This CDR3 contains 13 residues. V dropped 6 bases and J dropped 8 bases, with 16 bases sitting between them. Germline V gene sequence: CDR1 MGHRA, CDR2 YSYEKL. Here the CDR3 reads CASRNTGSEGYTF. CDR3 bases: TGCGCCAGCAGAAACACAGGATCCGAGGGCTACACCTTC.

In its sample, this clone was seen a few times. This chain uses TRBV4-2 with TRBJ2-1; D gene unclear. CDR1 and CDR2 (germline): LGHNA, YNFKEQ. V was cut by 3 bases and J by 6 bases, with 9 bases left in between. The CDR3 has 13 amino acids. The CDR3 loop is CASSHVGANEQFF. The CDR3 region has the DNA TGTGCCAGCAGCCACGTGGGCGCCAATGAGCAGTTCTTC.

The CDR3 nucleotides read TGTGCCAGCAGCCCGCGGGAGGTCGCGTTGGCTGGAAACACCATATATTTT. It encodes CASSPREVALAGNTIYF. V usage is TRBV7-2 and J usage is TRBJ1-3; D uncertain. The CDR3 is 17 amino acids. V was clipped by 5 bases and J by 2 bases, with 19 bases between them. Germline V gene data show CDR1 as SGHTA and CDR2 as FQGNSA.

V and J are TRBV5-4 and TRBJ2-3, with D tentatively TRBD2 (7 bases). V lost 0 bases and J lost 5, with 13 bases in between. CDR1 SGHNT and CDR2 YYREEE come from the germline V gene (reference sequence). The CDR3 consists of 15 residues. The CDR3 region is CASSLDGGAGDTQYF. The CDR3 DNA is TGTGCCAGCAGCTTGGATGGGGGGGCGGGAGATACGCAGTATTTT.

V gene TRBV19 combines with J gene TRBJ2-6, with a tentative D call TRBD2 (5 bases). V lost 7 bases to trimming and J lost 0 bases, with 16 bases between them. Germline CDR1 is LNHDA and CDR2 is SQIVND (reference sequence). The CDR3 totals 17 residues. Here the CDR3 DNA reads TGTGCCAGTAACCCAGCGGCGGAGAGCTCTGGGGCCAACGTCCTGACTTTC. Protein product: CASNPAAESSGANVLTF.

This chain uses TRBV2 with TRBJ1-2; 10 bases align to TRBD1. The trim removed 6 bases at V and 8 bases at J, leaving 3 bases unmatched. Germline V gene sequence: CDR1 SNHLY, CDR2 FYNNEI. The CDR3 consists of 12 residues. The CDR3 DNA follows: TGTGCCAGCAGGGGGGACAGGGGCGGCTACACCTTC. The encoded protein is CASRGDRGGYTF.

The chain has TRBV11-1 and TRBJ2-7; 8 bases match TRBD1. The CDR3 length is 14 residues. V trimming: 4 bases; J trimming: 3 bases; junction bases outside the gene matches: 5. Germline lookup yields CDR1 SGHAT and CDR2 FQDESV (reference sequence). The chain's CDR3 is CASSSTGQGYEQYF. CDR3 bases: TGTGCCAGCAGCTCGACAGGACAGGGCTACGAGCAGTACTTC.

The chain recombines TRBV6-5 with TRBJ2-5; D not resolved. The CDR3 consists of 14 residues. Germline V lookup: CDR1 MNHEY, CDR2 SVGAGI. Trimming took off 4 bases at V and 6 bases at J, with 15 bases between the two ends. The CDR3 DNA is TGTGCCAGCAGTTTTGTAACAGCCCGGAAGACCCAGTACTTC. Its translation is CASSFVTARKTQYF.

This clone was counted once. The V and J genes are TRBV5-6 and TRBJ1-6, with 9 bases lining up with TRBD1. The V gene's germline CDR1 is SGHDT and CDR2 YYEEEE. There are 12 residues in the CDR3. The V gene end was trimmed by 4 bases and the J gene end by 11 bases; junction bases not matched to a gene: 1. The CDR3 loop is CASSRTGAPLHF. For the CDR3, the DNA is TGTGCCAGCAGCCGGACAGGGGCACCCCTCCACTTT.

The chain employs TRBV7-8 and TRBJ1-2, with 8 nucleotides matching TRBD1. In germline, CDR1 is SGHVS, CDR2 FQNEAQ. CDR3 length equals 14 residues. Losses at the gene ends were 5 bases for V and 6 bases for J; bases not matched to a gene: 8. The CDR3, as DNA: TGTGCCAGCAGCCTCAACAGGGGGGAGGATGGCTACACCTTC. It codes for CASSLNRGEDGYTF.

The rearrangement links TRBV19 to TRBJ2-1; D is perhaps TRBD2 (6 bases). Germline V gene data show CDR1 as LNHDA and CDR2 as SQIVND (reference sequence). Trimming left V 5 bases short and J 10 bases short, with 9 bases between. CDR3 length equals 11 residues. The CDR3 DNA reads as TGTGCCAGTAGTCCGGGACTCGAGCAGTTCTTC. Translating it yields CASSPGLEQFF.

J is TRBJ2-3 and V is TRBV5-1, with 14 bases fitting TRBD2. This CDR3 is built from 16 residues. Trimming removed 2 bases from V and 5 bases from J; junction bases left unmatched: 4. Germline-derived CDR1 and CDR2 are SGHRS and YFSETQ. CDR3 sequence (DNA): TGCGCCAGCAGCTTCGGACTAGCGGGGGGTGTAGATACGCAGTATTTT. It encodes CASSFGLAGGVDTQYF.

The sample holds a few counts of this clone. The chain employs TRBV5-1 and TRBJ1-2, with TRBD1 identical over 7 bases. V gave up 0 bases and J gave up 6 bases; unmatched junction bases: 5. Germline CDR1 SGHRS, CDR2 YFSETQ. This CDR3 is 14 amino acids long. The CDR3: CASSLVEGAHGYTF. As DNA, the CDR3 is TGCGCCAGCAGCTTGGTTGAGGGGGCGCATGGCTACACCTTC. Complete variable domain (other parts from reference TRBV5-1 and TRBJ1-2): KAGVTQTPRYLIKTRGQQVTLSCSPISGHRSVSWYQQTPGQGLQFLFEYFSETQRNKGNFPGRFSGRQFSNSRSEMNVSTLELGDSALYLCASSLVEGAHGYTFGSGTRLTVV.

The rearrangement uses TRBV4-3 and TRBJ1-5; the D is unclear. Between the trimmed V and J ends, which lost 0 bases and 4 bases, there was a span of 13 bases. This CDR3 is built from 16 residues. Germline V gene sequence: CDR1 LGHNA, CDR2 YSLEER. The CDR3, as DNA: TGCGCCAGCAGCCAAGATAGTGATCTTTGGAATCAGCCCCAGCATTTT. Its translation: CASSQDSDLWNQPQHF.

This chain links TRBV10-2 with TRBJ1-2; no reliable D call. Trimming took off 3 bases at V and 6 bases at J, with 5 bases between the two ends. This CDR3 contains 11 residues. Germline-derived CDR1 and CDR2 are WSHSY and SAAADI. This CDR3 is CASSDLDGYTF. CDR3 DNA: TGCGCCAGCAGTGACCTTGATGGCTACACCTTC.

The count of this clone is one. The rearrangement links TRBV5-1 to TRBJ1-1, with TRBD1 matching over 9 bases. The CDR3 has 13 residues. The germline gives CDR1 SGHRS, CDR2 YFSETQ. Trimming removed 4 bases from V and 7 bases from J; junction bases left unmatched: 5. CDR3 sequence reads: CASSDGTGLEAFF. The CDR3 DNA sequence: TGCGCCAGCAGCGATGGGACAGGGCTTGAAGCTTTCTTT.